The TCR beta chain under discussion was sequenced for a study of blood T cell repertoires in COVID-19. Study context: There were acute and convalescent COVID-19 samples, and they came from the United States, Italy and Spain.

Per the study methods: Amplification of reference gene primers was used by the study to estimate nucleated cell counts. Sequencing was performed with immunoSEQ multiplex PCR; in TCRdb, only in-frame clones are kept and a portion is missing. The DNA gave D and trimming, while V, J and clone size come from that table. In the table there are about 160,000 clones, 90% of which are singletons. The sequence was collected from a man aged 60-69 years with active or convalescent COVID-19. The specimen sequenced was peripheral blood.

The CDR3 bases are TGTGCCACCAGGGGGGCATCGGATACGCAGTATTTT. Protein: CATRGASDTQYF. This chain uses TRBV24-1 with TRBJ2-3; TRBD1 is a possible D gene (6 bases). The ends were cut back, 7 bases at V and 6 bases at J, with 10 bases in the middle. The CDR3 is 12 amino acids. Germline V gene sequence: CDR1 KGHDR, CDR2 SFDVKD.